This TCR beta chain is drawn from a study of lymphopenia after photon versus proton radiotherapy. Here immunoSEQ multiplex PCR was the method, and the copy in TCRdb shows in-frame clones only, minus some. The sample yields 35,000 to 45,000 clones, under 85% seen once. A note on this clone: Its antigen is as yet unknown.

Findings and caveats of the study: Survival link was tested only in deceased patients; proton benefit remains a possibility.

The junction had 10 bases not matched to a gene; V was cut back by 3 bases and J by 5 bases. Per germline, CDR1 SQVTM and CDR2 ANQGSEA. The CDR3 has 15 amino acids. This sequence was found in a woman between 65 and 79 years old with pancreatic cancer. The chain links TRBV29-1 to TRBJ2-5; TRBD1 matches at 9 bases. The sample here was peripheral blood, taken from a patient treated with proton-based radiotherapy. The CDR3 protein is CSVDPGTGLAETQYF. The DNA for the CDR3 is TGCAGCGTTGACCCCGGGACAGGGCTGGCGGAGACCCAGTACTTC.